A single sample gave rise to the 4 T cell receptor beta chains below, sequenced in a study of T cells in Graves' hyperthyroidism and ophthalmopathy. Using RNA transcripts as the source, TCR beta CDR3 regions were amplified. HTBI primers were used for first-round RT-PCR of the TCR CDR3. TCRdb re-called the multiplex PCR reads through MiXCR, storing one row per CDR3 protein. The sample gives fewer than 400,000 distinct CDR3 sequences, approximately 25% of which show up once; around four fifths is in the top ten. The sequencing input was blood. The receptor source for this set is a man in his fifties with Graves' hyperthyroidism.

This chain uses TRBV6-1 with TRBJ2-7, with unresolved D. CDR1 is MNHNS and CDR2 is SASEGT in the germline V gene. The CDR3 is made up of 13 amino acids. The V gene lost 6 bases and the J gene lost 7 bases, with 16 bases spanning the gap. CDR3 DNA: TGTGCCAGCAGCCTCGGGCCTCCTTTGGAGCAGTACTTC. It codes for CASSLGPPLEQYF.

This clonotype came up many times. The chain joins TRBV28 to TRBJ2-5; 10 bases are shared with TRBD1. The CDR3 length is 16 residues. V shed 5 bases and J 3 bases; nucleotides not matched to a gene: 9. Per the germline V gene, CDR1 is MDHEN and CDR2 is SYDVKM. CDR3 residues: CASSPTGQGNEETQYF. The CDR3 coding sequence is TGTGCCAGCAGTCCGACGGGACAGGGGAATGAAGAGACCCAGTACTTC. The whole variable domain, filled in from reference TRBV28 and TRBJ2-5, reads DVKVTQSSRYLVKRTGEKVFLECVQDMDHENMFWYRQDPGLGLRLIYFSYDVKMKEKGDIPEGYSVSREKKERFSLILESASTNQTSMYLCASSPTGQGNEETQYFGPGTRLLVL.

The genes are TRBV5-1 and TRBJ2-7; D unclear. Germline CDR1 reads SGHRS; CDR2 reads YFSETQ. There are 16 residues in the CDR3. V was trimmed by 0 bases and J by 0 bases, leaving 13 bases between them. In DNA, the CDR3 is TGCGCCAGCAGCTTGGCCAGAAACCCAAGCTCCTACGAGCAGTACTTC. It encodes CASSLARNPSSYEQYF. The whole variable domain, remainder taken from reference TRBV5-1 and TRBJ2-7, is KAGVTQTPRYLIKTRGQQVTLSCSPISGHRSVSWYQQTPGQGLQFLFEYFSETQRNKGNFPGRFSGRQFSNSRSEMNVSTLELGDSALYLCASSLARNPSSYEQYFGPGTRLTVT.

Details on this clonotype: This could be a read error, since a much larger clone is one nucleotide away. The gene calls are TRBV2 and TRBJ1-5; the D is unclear. Trimming stripped 4 bases from V and 0 bases from J, with 4 bases between. The germline V gene has CDR1 SNHLY and CDR2 FYNNEI. CDR3 size: 13 residues. The CDR3 spells CASSGHSNQPQHF. The CDR3 nucleotides read TGTGCCAGCAGTGGCCATAGCAATCAGCCCCAGCATTTT.